These 27 T cell receptor beta chains came from one sample sequenced in a study of cytomegalovirus exposure and HLA in healthy donors. The PCR made use of 60 Vbeta and 13 Jbeta primers. TCRdb's table, derived via immunoSEQ multiplex PCR, lists solely in-frame clones and lacks some. This sample yields about 80,000 clones, of which around 60% are seen a single time; approximately 4% belongs to the top ten. Sequencing used PBMCs. These receptors originate from a male donor in good health and CMV-seropositive.

The chain has TRBV27 and TRBJ2-1; a possible D gene is TRBD1 (5 bases). V gave up 4 bases and J gave up 4 bases, with 14 bases separating them. The CDR3 is 15 residues long. Per the germline V gene, CDR1 is MNHEY and CDR2 is SMNVEV (reference sequence). The CDR3 DNA follows: TGTGCCAGCAGTTGGGGCCTCACCCAATACAATGAGCAGTTCTTC. Its protein product is CASSWGLTQYNEQFF.

This chain joins TRBV6-5 and TRBJ2-3, with 10 nucleotides matching TRBD1. The CDR3 loop spans 14 amino acids. In germline, CDR1 is MNHEY, CDR2 SVGAGI. J was trimmed by 6 bases and V by 4 bases; bases with no gene match: 4. DNA of the CDR3: TGTGCCAGCAGTTCGGGACAGGGGAGCGATACGCAGTATTTT. Translation: CASSSGQGSDTQYF.

This clone was observed a few times. The CDR3 nucleotides are TGTGCCAGCTCCCTAGCAGGGGCCAATGAAAAACTGTTTTTT. It yields the protein CASSLAGANEKLFF. The chain joins TRBV18 to TRBJ1-4, with D possibly being TRBD1 (6 bases). Trimming stripped 6 bases from V and 5 bases from J, with 13 bases between. Germline values: CDR1 KGHSH, CDR2 LQKENI. This CDR3 comprises 14 residues.

The rearrangement links TRBV10-3 to TRBJ1-5; no clear D. The length of the CDR3 is 14 residues. Trimming shortened V by 5 bases and J by 5 bases, and 13 bases separated the two germline ends. Germline V gene sequence: CDR1 ENHRY, CDR2 SYGVKD. CDR3 region: CAISPAVSDQPQHF. The CDR3 DNA sequence: TGTGCCATCAGTCCTGCGGTCTCCGATCAGCCCCAGCATTTT.

Concerning this clone: One junction end does not reproduce the germline sequence, and a read error may be involved. The rearrangement joins TRBV30 to TRBJ1-2, with 7 nucleotides matching TRBD1. The CDR3 length is 12 residues. The V gene's germline CDR1 is GTSNPN and CDR2 SVGIG (reference sequence). The CDR3 DNA sequence: TGTGCCTGGACAGGGGGAGACTATGACTACACCTTC. The encoded protein is CAWTGGDYDYTF.

The J gene is TRBJ1-2, the V gene TRBV7-9; D is perhaps TRBD1 (5 bases). V was clipped by 10 bases and J by 4 bases, with 16 bases between them. This CDR3 is 13 amino acids long. Germline CDR1 and CDR2: SEHNR and FQNEAQ (reference sequence). CDR3 protein: CAIEKGYSYGYTF. DNA of the CDR3: TGTGCCATCGAGAAGGGGTACAGCTATGGCTACACCTTC.

The DNA of the CDR3 is TGTGCCAGCAGTGGGGGACAGGGTAATCAGCCCCAGCATTTT. The encoded protein is CASSGGQGNQPQHF. V usage is TRBV6-1 and J usage is TRBJ1-5; TRBD1 matches 9 bases. Trimming removed 4 bases from V and 4 bases from J; junction bases left unmatched: 2. The germline V gene encodes CDR1 MNHNS and CDR2 SASEGT. CDR3 length equals 14 residues.

V is TRBV5-1 and J is TRBJ2-6; possible D gene TRBD2, 5 bases. V was cut by 4 bases and J by 4 bases, with 21 bases left in between. Germline lookup yields CDR1 SGHRS and CDR2 YFSETQ. The CDR3 extends over 18 amino acids. Written as DNA, the CDR3 is TGCGCCAGCAGCCTGGGAGTCCCTTTACTTTTAGGGGCCAACGTCCTGACTTTC. This codes for CASSLGVPLLLGANVLTF.

The V and J genes are TRBV2 and TRBJ1-2, with 8 nucleotides matching TRBD1. Trimming removed 6 bases from V and 3 bases from J; junction bases left unmatched: 6. The germline V gene encodes CDR1 SNHLY and CDR2 FYNNEI. The CDR3 length is 14 residues. The CDR3 here is CASSIRGLDYGYTF. Here the CDR3 DNA reads TGTGCCAGCAGCATCAGGGGGCTCGACTATGGCTACACCTTC.

This clone was seen a few times. The genes are TRBV5-6 and TRBJ2-1; D ambiguous. Germline V gene sequence: CDR1 SGHDT, CDR2 YYEEEE. This CDR3 has 14 amino acids. V was cut by 3 bases and J by 9 bases, with 16 bases left in between. The CDR3 DNA reads as TGTGCCAGCAGCTCTCTCCTAGTACACTCTGAGCAGTTCTTC. Amino acid sequence: CASSSLLVHSEQFF. Full variable domain (outside the CDR3, taken from reference TRBV5-6 and TRBJ2-1): DAGVTQSPTHLIKTRGQQVTLRCSPKSGHDTVSWYQQALGQGPQFIFQYYEEEERQRGNFPDRFSGHQFPNYSSELNVNALLLGDSALYLCASSSLLVHSEQFFGPGTRLTVL.

The genes are TRBV5-1 and TRBJ1-1, with 9 bases fitting TRBD1. After removal of 4 bases from V and 5 bases from J, the junction contained 12 bases not matched to a gene. The CDR3 extends over 16 amino acids. From germline, CDR1 is SGHRS and CDR2 YFSETQ. CDR3 sequence: CASSPGEGQGGTEAFF. The CDR3 DNA is TGCGCCAGCAGCCCCGGCGAGGGACAGGGTGGGACTGAAGCTTTCTTT.

This chain connects TRBV5-1 to TRBJ2-1, with D possibly being TRBD1 (6 bases). The length of the CDR3 is 15 residues. Germline CDR1 reads SGHRS; CDR2 reads YFSETQ. V lost 5 bases and J lost 2, with 14 bases in between. In DNA, the CDR3 is TGCGCCAGCAGATCAGGGGCTGAAGCCTACAATGAGCAGTTCTTC. Translated, it gives CASRSGAEAYNEQFF. Variable domain in full (rest from reference TRBV5-1 and TRBJ2-1): KAGVTQTPRYLIKTRGQQVTLSCSPISGHRSVSWYQQTPGQGLQFLFEYFSETQRNKGNFPGRFSGRQFSNSRSEMNVSTLELGDSALYLCASRSGAEAYNEQFFGPGTRLTVL.

This clone was counted only a few times. The V gene is TRBV5-4, the J gene TRBJ2-2, with 8 positions matching TRBD1. After removal of 3 bases from V and 0 bases from J, the junction contained 1 base not matched to a gene. The CDR3 consists of 15 residues. Germline V gene data show CDR1 as SGHNT and CDR2 as YYREEE (reference sequence). The CDR3 region is CASSSTGANTGELFF. The DNA for the CDR3 is TGTGCCAGCAGCTCGACAGGGGCGAACACCGGGGAGCTGTTTTTT.

The chain links TRBV6-1 to TRBJ2-3; no definite D call. Between the trimmed V and J ends, which lost 2 bases and 5 bases, there was a span of 17 bases. The CDR3 runs to 16 residues. The V gene's germline CDR1 is MNHNS and CDR2 SASEGT. The CDR3 protein is CASSEWRKPSEDTQYF. Written as DNA, the CDR3 is TGTGCCAGCAGTGAATGGCGGAAACCCTCGGAAGATACGCAGTATTTT.

This chain joins TRBV10-3 and TRBJ1-1; D perhaps matches TRBD1 (5 bases). The germline V and J ends were trimmed by 10 bases and 0 bases, with 9 bases remaining between them. Germline lookup yields CDR1 ENHRY and CDR2 SYGVKD. The CDR3 is 12 amino acids. CDR3 nucleotide sequence: TGTGCCAACCAAGGGGTGAACACTGAAGCTTTCTTT. It yields the protein CANQGVNTEAFF.

The chain combines TRBV29-1 with TRBJ1-1; a possible D gene is TRBD1 (6 bases). Germline V gene sequence: CDR1 SQVTM, CDR2 ANQGSEA. Trimming took off 8 bases at V and 6 bases at J, with 16 bases between the two ends. The CDR3 is made up of 12 amino acids. CDR3 nucleotides: TGCAGCTTCGGGGGGGCAGGCGCTGAAGCTTTCTTT. As protein: CSFGGAGAEAFF.

The chain recombines TRBV5-1 with TRBJ2-1; D gene uncertain. Trimming took 2 bases from V and 0 from J, leaving 6 bases between them. The CDR3 is made up of 14 amino acids. Germline V CDR1 and CDR2: SGHRS, YFSETQ. For the CDR3, the DNA is TGCGCCAGCAGCTTCGGAGACTCCTACAATGAGCAGTTCTTC. Translated: CASSFGDSYNEQFF.

This clone was picked up a small number of times. The V and J genes are TRBV28 and TRBJ2-5; 9 nucleotides agree with TRBD2. Looked up from germline, CDR1 is MDHEN and CDR2 is SYDVKM. The CDR3 runs to 15 residues. J gave up 5 bases and V 2 bases, and 6 bases lay outside the gene matches. CDR3 nucleotides: TGTGCCAGCAGTTTAGGCGGGAGGGCCTTGGAGACCCAGTACTTC. Protein product: CASSLGGRALETQYF.

Regarding this clone: Germline and junction disagree at one end, which may indicate a read error. This rearrangement joins TRBV6-5 to TRBJ2-3; TRBD1 matches at 8 bases. Germline assignment: CDR1 MNHEY and CDR2 SVGAGI. The CDR3 sequence is 13 residues long. As DNA, the CDR3 is TGTGCCAGCAGCGCAGGGGGCGCGAAGCTAGCGACTTTT. Encoded protein: CASSAGGAKLATF.

V usage is TRBV6-5 and J usage is TRBJ2-7; D unresolved. The CDR3 runs to 11 residues. V lost 5 bases, J lost 3 bases, and 5 bases lay in between. Germline assignment: CDR1 MNHEY and CDR2 SVGAGI. CDR3 loop: CASSRLYEQYF. The CDR3 DNA reads as TGTGCCAGCAGTCGACTCTACGAGCAGTACTTC.

The chain recombines TRBV5-1 with TRBJ2-7, with TRBD2 identical over 8 bases. This CDR3 comprises 15 residues. V lost 3 bases and J lost 3; bases outside the gene matches: 8. In germline, CDR1 is SGHRS, CDR2 YFSETQ. The CDR3, as DNA: TGCGCCAGCAGCTCCGGCGGGGGGAACCACTACGAGCAGTACTTC. This codes for CASSSGGGNHYEQYF.

V gene TRBV5-1 combines with J gene TRBJ1-2, with D possibly TRBD1 on 6 matching bases. This CDR3 is 12 amino acids long. Germline V gene sequence: CDR1 SGHRS, CDR2 YFSETQ. Trimming shortened V by 4 bases and J by 8 bases, and 12 bases separated the two germline ends. DNA of the CDR3: TGCGCCAGCAGCCACCGCGGGGGCGGCTACACCTTC. Encoded protein: CASSHRGGGYTF.

Only a few counts were recorded for this clone. V usage is TRBV28 and J usage is TRBJ1-5; tentatively, D is TRBD1 (5 bases). V lost 6 bases to trimming and J lost 1 base, with 13 bases between them. Germline V lookup: CDR1 MDHEN, CDR2 SYDVKM. The CDR3 has 15 residues. CDR3 sequence: CASRLGGSSNQPQHF. CDR3 DNA: TGTGCCAGCAGACTGGGGGGATCGAGCAATCAGCCCCAGCATTTT.

This clone was observed a single time. J is TRBJ2-7 and V is TRBV7-2, with D possibly TRBD1 on 6 matching bases. The ends were cut back, 2 bases at V and 4 bases at J, with 15 bases in the middle. Germline loops: CDR1 SGHTA, CDR2 FQGNSA. The CDR3 is 15 amino acids. CDR3 in DNA: TGTGCCAGCAGCTTAATCAGGTCAGGGGCTTACGAGCAGTACTTC. It encodes CASSLIRSGAYEQYF. Full variable domain (rest looked up from reference TRBV7-2 and TRBJ2-7): GAGVSQSPSNKVTEKGKDVELRCDPISGHTALYWYRQSLGQGLEFLIYFQGNSAPDKSGLPSDRFSAERTGGSVSTLTIQRTQQEDSAVYLCASSLIRSGAYEQYFGPGTRLTVT.

The J gene is TRBJ1-4, the V gene TRBV6-6, with D tentatively TRBD1 (6 bases). Germline-derived CDR1 and CDR2 are MNHNY and SVGAGI (reference sequence). The ends were cut back, 6 bases at V and 1 base at J, with 12 bases in the middle. The CDR3 runs 15 residues. The CDR3 reads CASSHREGTNEKLFF. DNA for the CDR3: TGTGCCAGCAGCCACAGGGAGGGAACTAATGAAAAACTGTTTTTT.

The table lists this clone with a few counts. This chain uses TRBV29-1 with TRBJ2-4; D is ambiguous. Germline loops: CDR1 SQVTM, CDR2 ANQGSEA. The germline V and J ends were trimmed by 0 bases and 0 bases, with 9 bases remaining between them. CDR3 length: 15 residues. This CDR3 reads CSVEDRVRAKNIQYF. In DNA, the CDR3 is TGCAGCGTTGAAGATCGGGTGAGAGCCAAAAACATTCAGTACTTC.

This chain connects TRBV28 to TRBJ2-7; TRBD1 aligns across 10 bases. V lost 5 bases, J lost 2 bases, and 6 bases stayed unmatched. The length of the CDR3 is 15 residues. The germline gives CDR1 MDHEN, CDR2 SYDVKM. This chain's CDR3 is CASSPRTGGPYEQYF. The CDR3 DNA follows: TGTGCCAGCAGTCCCCGGACAGGGGGTCCCTACGAGCAGTACTTC.